This TCR beta chain was found in a study of CD8 T cells in ankylosing spondylitis. On this clonotype: The antigen is not known.

The V gene's germline CDR1 is SGHDN and CDR2 FVKESK. The CDR3 runs to 15 residues. Trimming stripped 2 bases from V and 7 bases from J, with 12 bases between. Scientists made TCR beta libraries using quantitative 5'-RACE with molecular barcodes. Each CDR3 protein gets one entry after TCRdb re-called the 5' RACE reads with MiXCR. The sample lists about 330,000 distinct CDR3 sequences, around 7.6% occurring once. Notes on the study in general: The clones that were linked to disease were reported to be significantly enriched in matched synovial fluid samples from ankylosing spondylitis patients. In ankylosing spondylitis blood, a motif of roughly eight highly homologous TCR beta variants appeared characteristic. Disease-associated clonotypes exhibited CD8+ identity and were relatively infrequent in peripheral blood. Past studies reported some motif variants in reactive arthritis synovial fluid and blood.

The V and J genes are TRBV14 and TRBJ1-6, with D possibly matching TRBD1 (5 bases). What was sequenced was blood, either unsorted or a sorted T cell fraction (not recorded which). The sequence was collected from a male donor with ankylosing spondylitis. The CDR3 bases are TGTGCCAGCAGCCAAACAGGCCGACCGAATTCACCCCTCCACTTT. As protein: CASSQTGRPNSPLHF.